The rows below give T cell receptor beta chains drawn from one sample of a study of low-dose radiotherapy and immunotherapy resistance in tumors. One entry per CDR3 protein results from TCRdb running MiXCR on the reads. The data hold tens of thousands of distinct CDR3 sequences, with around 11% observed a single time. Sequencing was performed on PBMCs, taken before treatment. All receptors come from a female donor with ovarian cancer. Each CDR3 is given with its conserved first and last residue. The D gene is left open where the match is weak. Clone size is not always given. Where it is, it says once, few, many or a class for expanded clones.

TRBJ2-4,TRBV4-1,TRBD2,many,TGCGCCAGCAGCCCACCTGGGGCGGGGGGGAACATTCAGTACTTC,CASSPPGAGGNIQYF
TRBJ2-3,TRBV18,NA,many,TGTGCCAGCTCACCAGCCATCACAGATACGCAGTATTTT,CASSPAITDTQYF
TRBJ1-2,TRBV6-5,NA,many,TGTGCCAGCAGTTACGCGGATGGCCGTAACTATGGCTACACCTTC,CASSYADGRNYGYTF
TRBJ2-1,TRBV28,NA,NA,TGTGCCAGCAGCCCGATGAGCTACAATGAGCAGTTCTTC,CASSPMSYNEQFF
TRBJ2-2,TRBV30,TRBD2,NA,TGTGCCTGGGCCTGGAGGCTAGCGGGAGGCGCCGGGGAGCTGTTTTTT,CAWAWRLAGGAGELFF
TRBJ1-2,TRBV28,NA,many,TGTGCCAGCAACCGCCGGGGGGCCGCTAACTATGGCTACACCTTC,CASNRRGAANYGYTF
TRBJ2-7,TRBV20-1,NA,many,TGCAGTGCAAGCGGCGAACCCTACGAGCAGTACTTC,CSASGEPYEQYF
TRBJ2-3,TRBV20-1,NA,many,TGCAGTGCTAGAGATGGGACGGTTAGCACAGATACGCAGTATTTT,CSARDGTVSTDTQYF
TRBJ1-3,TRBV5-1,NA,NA,TGCGCCAGCAGCTTGGAATCGCCGACAGGAGGAAACACCATATATTTT,CASSLESPTGGNTIYF
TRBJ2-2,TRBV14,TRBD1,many,TGTGCCAGCAGCCAGACAGGGACCCTGAGGATCGGGGAGCTGTTTTTT,CASSQTGTLRIGELFF
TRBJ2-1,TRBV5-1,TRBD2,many,TGCGCCAGCAGCTTGCCAGCGGGGGGGCGCAATGAGCAGTTCTTC,CASSLPAGGRNEQFF
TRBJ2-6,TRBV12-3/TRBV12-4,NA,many,TGTGCCAGCAGTCTCTCTCCTCCTTCCTCTGGGGCCAACGTCCTGACTTTC,CASSLSPPSSGANVLTF
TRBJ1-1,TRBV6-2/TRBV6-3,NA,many,TGTGCCAGCAGACCCGCGGGGGTGAGCACTGAAGCTTTCTTT,CASRPAGVSTEAFF
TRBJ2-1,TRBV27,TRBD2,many,TGTGCCAGCAGGCAACTAGCGGGGGTAAGCTCCTACAATGAGCAGTTCTTC,CASRQLAGVSSYNEQFF
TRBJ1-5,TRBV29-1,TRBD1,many,TGCAGCGTGCAGGGACAGCCAGGCAATCAGCCCCAGCATTTT,CSVQGQPGNQPQHF
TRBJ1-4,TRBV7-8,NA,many,TGTGCCAGCAGCTTGACGGGGTTTAGGACAACTAATGAAAAACTGTTTTTT,CASSLTGFRTTNEKLFF
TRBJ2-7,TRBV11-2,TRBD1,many,TGTGCCAGCAGCCAAATCCCGGGACAGGGGGCTATGGAGCAGTACTTC,CASSQIPGQGAMEQYF
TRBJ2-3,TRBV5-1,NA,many,TGCGCCAGCAGCTTAGGGTTGGATACGCAGTATTTT,CASSLGLDTQYF
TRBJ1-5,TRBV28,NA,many,TGTGCCAGCAGGCCAGGATATAGCAATCAGCCCCAGCATTTT,CASRPGYSNQPQHF
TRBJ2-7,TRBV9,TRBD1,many,TGTGCCAGCAGCGCCCCCGGGACAGGGCTTGTAGAGCAGTACTTC,CASSAPGTGLVEQYF
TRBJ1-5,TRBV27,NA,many,TGTGCCAGCAGTCCCCAGAGGTCCAATCAGCCCCAGCATTTT,CASSPQRSNQPQHF
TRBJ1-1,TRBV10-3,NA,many,TGTGCCATCAGATCGGGACCCCTGAACACTGAAGCTTTCTTT,CAIRSGPLNTEAFF
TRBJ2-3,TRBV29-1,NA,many,TGCAGCGTTGAAGATCAGGCAGATACGCAGTATTTT,CSVEDQADTQYF
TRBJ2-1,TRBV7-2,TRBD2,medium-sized,TGTGCCAGCAGCTTAGCTAGCGGGGGCTACAGCTCCTACAATGAGCAGTTCTTC,CASSLASGGYSSYNEQFF
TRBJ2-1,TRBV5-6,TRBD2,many,TGTGCCAGCAGCTTCCAACTAGCGACCTACAATGAGCAGTTCTTC,CASSFQLATYNEQFF
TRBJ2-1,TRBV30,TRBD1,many,TGTGCCTGGTGGGGACAGGATGGCAATGAGCAGTTCTTC,CAWWGQDGNEQFF
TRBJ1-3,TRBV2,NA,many,TGTGCCAGCGGGGACATTCGCTCTGGAAACACCATATATTTT,CASGDIRSGNTIYF
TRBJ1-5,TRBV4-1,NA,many,TGCGCCAGCAGCCAAGATGCGGTCAGGGGCCAGCCCCAGCATTTT,CASSQDAVRGQPQHF
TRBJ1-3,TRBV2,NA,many,TGTGCCAGCAGTGTCCAACTGAGGGGGGGGTCCAGCCGATCCGTCTCTGGAAACACCATATATTTT,CASSVQLRGGSSRSVSGNTIYF
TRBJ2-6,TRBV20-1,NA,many,TGCAGTGCTAGAGGGGGTTCCTCTGGGGCCAACGTCCTGACTTTC,CSARGGSSGANVLTF
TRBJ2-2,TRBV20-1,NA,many,TGCAGTGCTAGAGATTCGCAAGTGAACACCGGGGAGCTGTTTTTT,CSARDSQVNTGELFF
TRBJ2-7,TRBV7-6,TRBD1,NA,TGTGCCAGCAGCGAGGGACAGGGCCCTTACGAGCAGTACTTC,CASSEGQGPYEQYF
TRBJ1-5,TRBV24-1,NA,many,TGTGCCACCAGTGCCGGGGGGATAGGCAATCAGCCCCAGCATTTT,CATSAGGIGNQPQHF
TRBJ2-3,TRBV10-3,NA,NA,TGTGCCATCAGTGGAGGGTGGGATACGCAGTATTTT,CAISGGWDTQYF
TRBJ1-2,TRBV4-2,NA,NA,TGTGCCAGCAGCCAACCGGGGGGGTCGGGAACCCGTTGGGGCTACACCTTC,CASSQPGGSGTRWGYTF
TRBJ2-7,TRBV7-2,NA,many,TGTGCCAGCAACACCTTCGGGATCCACGAGCAGTACTTC,CASNTFGIHEQYF
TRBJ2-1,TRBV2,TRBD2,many,TGTGCCAGCAGCCCCTTGGGCGGGAGCTCCTACAATGAGCAGTTCTTC,CASSPLGGSSYNEQFF
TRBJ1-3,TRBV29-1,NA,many,TGCAGCGTTGAGTCCGGAAACACCATATATTTT,CSVESGNTIYF
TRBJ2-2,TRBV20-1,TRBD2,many,TGCAGTGCTAGTATACCACGGACTAGCGGAACTTTGAACACCGGGGAGCTGTTTTTT,CSASIPRTSGTLNTGELFF
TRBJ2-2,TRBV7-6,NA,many,TGTGCCAGCAGCTTAGAGGAGCCGGGCACCGGGGAGCTGTTTTTT,CASSLEEPGTGELFF
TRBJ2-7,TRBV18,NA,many,TGTGCCAGCTCCCCTGCCCCGACCTTGGGAGAGCAGTACTTC,CASSPAPTLGEQYF
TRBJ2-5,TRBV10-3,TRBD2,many,TGTGCCATCAGTGAGGGTGCGGGGGGGCAGGAGACCCAGTACTTC,CAISEGAGGQETQYF
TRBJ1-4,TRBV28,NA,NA,TGTGCCAGCCGCCGCGGGGCAGGTGAAAAACTGTTTTTT,CASRRGAGEKLFF
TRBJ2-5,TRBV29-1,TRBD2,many,TGCAGCGTTACCTCTAGCGGGGGAGAGACCCAGTACTTC,CSVTSSGGETQYF
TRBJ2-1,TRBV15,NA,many,TGTGCCACCAGCAGAGGCGGGGTTGGCTATGAGCAGTTCTTC,CATSRGGVGYEQFF
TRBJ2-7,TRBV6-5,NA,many,TGTGCCAGCAGTTACTTCCCCGGGAAGGGCTACGAGCAGTACTTC,CASSYFPGKGYEQYF
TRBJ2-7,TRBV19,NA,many,TGTGCCAGCACGACCTGGCCTGACTTCTACGAGCAGTACTTC,CASTTWPDFYEQYF
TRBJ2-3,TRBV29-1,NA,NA,TGCAGCGGGGACTCTGGCACAGATACGCAGTATTTT,CSGDSGTDTQYF
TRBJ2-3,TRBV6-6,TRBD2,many,TGTGCCAGCAGCGATAGCGGGGGGAGCACAGATACGCAGTATTTT,CASSDSGGSTDTQYF
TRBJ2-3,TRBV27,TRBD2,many,TGTGCCAGCAGTTCCCGCCGGCGCGGGGGTGGCACAGATACGCAGTATTTT,CASSSRRRGGGTDTQYF